This T cell receptor beta chain was found in a study of technical replicates of blood from four donors (dated by TCRdb to about 2017). The CDR3 runs 15 residues from the cysteine to the phenylalanine. The only DNA kept is the CDR3, 45 bases in frame from the first base. The junction shows trimming of 5 bases on V and 2 bases on J, plus 15 bases between the germline ends. The germline V gene supplies CDR1 SGHVS and CDR2 FNYEAQ. Points on this clone: It lacks a known antigen. Per-base quality was not reported, and no clone a single base away is much larger than it.

Library method: the immunoSEQ multiplex PCR assay. Here the immuneACCESS table is served through TCRdb, limited to in-frame sequences with V and J called. Missing clones are a known gap in these copies; in checked studies unresolved V genes cover under half, and the rest lacks a known reason. This sample is represented by about 76,000 clones; 85% to 95% of them were singletons. The top ten constitute over 0.35% of the sample. The rearrangement combines TRBV7-6 with TRBJ1-1; the D gene is perhaps TRBD1, on 5 matching bases. The TCR was taken from a human donor in good health. The sequenced sample consisted of T cells isolated from PBMCs. The DNA sequence is given as TGTGCCAGCAGCCCGCGGGGGGGGGTAAACACTGAAGCTTTCTTT. It specifies CASSPRGGVNTEAFF. The entire variable domain, with the stretches around the CDR3 drawn from the reference TRBV7-6 and TRBJ1-1 proteins, is GAGVSQSPRYKVTKRGQDVALRCDPISGHVSLYWYRQALGQGPEFLTYFNYEAQQDKSGLPNDRFSAERPEGSISTLTIQRTEQRDSAMYRCASSPRGGVNTEAFFGQGTRLTVV.